These 22 T cell receptor beta chains were all obtained from the same sample, sequenced in a study of blood T cell repertoires in COVID-19. Assay used: immunoSEQ multiplex PCR; TCRdb lists only in-frame clones, some missing. In the table there are 170,000 or so clones, 75% to 80% of which are singletons. The sample was peripheral blood. These receptor sequences come from a woman in her 70s with acute or convalescent COVID-19.

This clone has just a few counts. The rearrangement joins TRBV5-1 to TRBJ1-6; D remains unclear. Trimming took 4 bases from V and 9 from J, leaving 14 bases between them. This CDR3 has 14 residues. Germline CDR1 reads SGHRS; CDR2 reads YFSETQ. CDR3 amino acids: CASSPSWAGSPLHF. The CDR3 DNA follows: TGCGCCAGCAGCCCTTCGTGGGCAGGTTCACCCCTCCACTTT. Full variable domain (missing parts from reference TRBV5-1 and TRBJ1-6): KAGVTQTPRYLIKTRGQQVTLSCSPISGHRSVSWYQQTPGQGLQFLFEYFSETQRNKGNFPGRFSGRQFSNSRSEMNVSTLELGDSALYLCASSPSWAGSPLHFGNGTRLTVT.

The chain has TRBV7-9 and TRBJ1-2; D not resolved. The CDR3 is made up of 14 amino acids. CDR1 and CDR2 from the germline V gene are SEHNR and FQNEAQ (reference sequence). The ends were cut back, 5 bases at V and 5 bases at J, with 15 bases in the middle. The CDR3 is CASSRQEEEYGYTF. The CDR3 DNA follows: TGTGCCAGCAGCCGTCAAGAGGAGGAGTATGGCTACACCTTC.

The count of this clone is one. The chain has TRBV5-6 and TRBJ2-1; 11 positions match TRBD2. Germline V gene sequence: CDR1 SGHDT, CDR2 YYEEEE. This CDR3 contains 15 residues. V dropped 4 bases and J dropped 7; count of bases not matched to a gene: 7. CDR3 nucleotides: TGTGCCAGCAGCGTGACCGGGACTAGCGGTAATGAGCAGTTCTTC. It codes for CASSVTGTSGNEQFF.

The sample holds one count of this clone. J is TRBJ1-5 and V is TRBV19; D gene ambiguous. Trimming took 6 bases from V and 7 from J, leaving 19 bases between them. This CDR3 region has 15 residues. In germline, CDR1 is LNHDA, CDR2 SQIVND (reference sequence). CDR3 nucleotides: TGTGCCAGTAGCCCCGGGGAGACCCCATACCAGCCCCAGCATTTT. Its protein is CASSPGETPYQPQHF.

The V call is TRBV5-4, the J call TRBJ1-2; 11 bases match TRBD1. Trimming took 0 bases from V and 5 from J; bases not matched to a gene: 9. The CDR3 sequence is 17 residues long. Per the germline V gene, CDR1 is SGHNT and CDR2 is YYREEE (reference sequence). CDR3 coding DNA: TGTGCCAGCAGCTTGGCGGGGACAGGGGGGAACGGGTATGGCTACACCTTC. Residues: CASSLAGTGGNGYGYTF. The complete variable domain, with remaining parts taken from reference TRBV5-4 and TRBJ1-2, reads ETGVTQSPTHLIKTRGQQVTLRCSSQSGHNTVSWYQQALGQGPQFIFQYYREEENGRGNFPPRFSGLQFPNYSSELNVNALELDDSALYLCASSLAGTGGNGYGYTFGSGTRLTVV.

The chain employs TRBV18 and TRBJ1-1; D call uncertain. The V end lost 3 bases, the J end lost 2 bases, and 4 bases lay between the germline ends. The CDR3 sequence is 12 residues long. Per germline, CDR1 KGHSH and CDR2 LQKENI. This CDR3 is CASSPYNTEAFF. The DNA of the CDR3 is TGTGCCAGCTCACCTTATAACACTGAAGCTTTCTTT.

The CDR3 DNA is TGTGCCAGCAAGCGGGAGGCCTCCTACGAGCAGTACTTC. It translates to CASKREASYEQYF. This rearrangement joins TRBV3-1 (or the pseudogene TRBV3-2) to TRBJ2-7, with 9 bases identical to TRBD2. CDR3 length equals 13 residues. Germline V CDR1 and CDR2: LGHDT, YNNKEL (reference sequence). V shed 7 bases, J shed 0 bases, and the junction held 1 base outside the gene matches.

This clone was detected once. The chain employs TRBV5-1 and TRBJ1-2; 11 bases are a match to TRBD1. The CDR3 has 15 amino acids. Per the germline V gene, CDR1 is SGHRS and CDR2 is YFSETQ. V shed 4 bases, J shed 5 bases, and the junction held 7 bases outside the gene matches. In DNA form, the CDR3 reads TGCGCCAGCAGCCTGGCCGGACAGGGGGCTTATGGCTACACCTTC. This codes for CASSLAGQGAYGYTF. Full variable domain (remainder filled in from reference TRBV5-1 and TRBJ1-2): KAGVTQTPRYLIKTRGQQVTLSCSPISGHRSVSWYQQTPGQGLQFLFEYFSETQRNKGNFPGRFSGRQFSNSRSEMNVSTLELGDSALYLCASSLAGQGAYGYTFGSGTRLTVV.

This clone turned up a few times. This sequence joins TRBV13 and TRBJ2-5, with 9 bases matching TRBD1. CDR1 is PRHDT and CDR2 is FYEKMQ in the germline V gene (reference sequence). V shed 5 bases, J shed 3 bases, and the junction held 1 base outside the gene matches. This CDR3 region has 13 residues. CDR3 loop: CASSRDREETQYF. The CDR3 bases are TGTGCCAGCAGCCGGGACAGGGAAGAGACCCAGTACTTC.

The genes are TRBV5-8 and TRBJ2-3; possible D gene TRBD2, 5 bases. The CDR3 length is 16 residues. Trimming left V 5 bases short and J 4 bases short, with 20 bases between. In germline, CDR1 is SGHTS, CDR2 YDEGEE. Written as DNA, the CDR3 is TGTGCCAGCAGTCCGGGTAGAGGGAATGTAGCAGATACGCAGTATTTT. Protein product: CASSPGRGNVADTQYF.

The gene calls are TRBV19 and TRBJ2-1, with unresolved D. The CDR3 runs to 13 residues. Per the germline V gene, CDR1 is LNHDA and CDR2 is SQIVND (reference sequence). Here the CDR3 DNA reads TGTGCGACAAACGCAGGCTCCTACAATGAGCAGTTCTTC. Protein: CATNAGSYNEQFF. Full variable domain (rest looked up from reference TRBV19 and TRBJ2-1): DGGITQSPKYLFRKEGQNVTLSCEQNLNHDAMYWYRQDPGQGLRLIYYSQIVNDFQKGDIAEGYSVSREKKESFPLTVTSAQKNPTAFYLCATNAGSYNEQFFGPGTRLTVL.

This clone was counted a few times. Written as DNA, the CDR3 is TGCGCCAGCAGCTTGGATCCCGGGACACCACTTCGGTTCTTC. As protein: CASSLDPGTPLRFF. V and J are TRBV5-1 and TRBJ2-1, with D perhaps TRBD1 (6 bases). Germline values: CDR1 SGHRS, CDR2 YFSETQ. The CDR3 has 14 amino acids. The V end lost 0 bases, the J end lost 15 bases, and 19 bases lay between the germline ends.

The V call is TRBV19, the J call TRBJ2-6; the D gene is possibly TRBD2 (6 bases). The ends were cut back, 0 bases at V and 6 bases at J, with 9 bases in the middle. The CDR3 is made up of 15 amino acids. Germline CDR1 is LNHDA and CDR2 is SQIVND (reference sequence). In DNA, the CDR3 is TGTGCCAGTAGTATAGACCCGGGGGTGGCCAACGTCCTGACTTTC. The encoded protein is CASSIDPGVANVLTF. Supplemented by reference TRBV19 and TRBJ2-6, the full variable domain reads DGGITQSPKYLFRKEGQNVTLSCEQNLNHDAMYWYRQDPGQGLRLIYYSQIVNDFQKGDIAEGYSVSREKKESFPLTVTSAQKNPTAFYLCASSIDPGVANVLTFGAGSRLTVL.

This clone was counted a few times. The V call is TRBV4-2, the J call TRBJ2-4; TRBD1 is a possible D gene (5 bases). Germline lookup yields CDR1 LGHNA and CDR2 YNFKEQ. This CDR3 region has 18 residues. With 1 base removed from V and 2 bases from J, the gap between germline ends came to 18 bases. CDR3 loop: CASSQGPRGAGSKNIQYF. CDR3 DNA sequence: TGTGCCAGCAGCCAAGGGCCCCGTGGGGCCGGGTCCAAAAACATTCAGTACTTC.

The chain employs TRBV27 and TRBJ2-2, with TRBD1 matching over 10 bases. Per the germline V gene, CDR1 is MNHEY and CDR2 is SMNVEV (reference sequence). The ends lost 3 bases at V and 1 base at J; junction bases unmatched: 5. The CDR3 covers 17 residues. CDR3 DNA sequence: TGTGCCAGCAGTTTGCAAGGACAGGGGGGGAACACCGGGGAGCTGTTTTTT. Translation gives CASSLQGQGGNTGELFF.

This chain joins TRBV24-1 and TRBJ2-7; D perhaps matches TRBD1 (6 bases). The CDR3 is 14 amino acids. Germline-derived CDR1 and CDR2 are KGHDR and SFDVKD. Deletions cut 6 bases from V and 3 bases from J, with 14 bases between. This CDR3 reads CATSSTGTIYEQYF. CDR3 nucleotides: TGTGCCACCAGTTCTACCGGGACAATCTACGAGCAGTACTTC.

The sample holds many counts of this clone. V and J are TRBV19 and TRBJ2-6, with D maybe TRBD2 (6 bases). V was cut by 5 bases and J by 3 bases, with 8 bases left in between. The CDR3 extends over 14 amino acids. The germline gives CDR1 LNHDA, CDR2 SQIVND (reference sequence). This CDR3 reads CASSLGGGANVLTF. Here the CDR3 DNA reads TGTGCCAGTAGTTTGGGAGGTGGGGCCAACGTCCTGACTTTC.

V usage is TRBV7-9 and J usage is TRBJ1-2; D may be TRBD1 (5 bases). The germline V and J ends were trimmed by 3 bases and 10 bases, with 15 bases remaining between them. The V gene's germline CDR1 is SEHNR and CDR2 FQNEAQ (reference sequence). This CDR3 contains 13 residues. The CDR3: CASSFRGGDDYTF. The CDR3 DNA reads TGTGCCAGCAGCTTCCGCGGAGGGGATGACTACACCTTC.

This chain joins TRBV18 and TRBJ2-5; D remains unclear. Trimming cost V 4 bases and J 0 bases, with 3 bases left between them. Germline CDR1 and CDR2: KGHSH and LQKENI. The CDR3 covers 12 residues. In DNA form, the CDR3 reads TGTGCCAGCTCACGTAACCAAGAGACCCAGTACTTC. Protein sequence: CASSRNQETQYF.

The V call is TRBV6-5, the J call TRBJ1-1; D not resolved. V gave up 6 bases and J gave up 0 bases, with 11 bases separating them. The germline CDR1 and CDR2 sequences are MNHEY and SVGAGI. CDR3 size: 14 residues. In DNA form, the CDR3 reads TGTGCCAGCAGGCACCCGGAGATGAACACTGAAGCTTTCTTT. Translated, it gives CASRHPEMNTEAFF.

Regarding this clone: Compared with germline, one end of the junction differs, possibly owing to a read error. V usage is TRBV5-1 and J usage is TRBJ2-7; 7 bases fit TRBD2. The CDR3 covers 15 residues. CDR1 and CDR2 (germline): SGHRS, YFSETQ. The CDR3 region is CASSPDVGGSSEQYF. The DNA for the CDR3 is TGCGCCAGCAGCCCCGACGTGGGAGGGTCCTCCGAGCAGTACTTC.

This clone was seen only once. The chain recombines TRBV6-5 with TRBJ1-4; D may be TRBD1 (6 bases). CDR1 and CDR2 from the germline V gene are MNHEY and SVGAGI. The CDR3 sequence is 13 residues long. V was trimmed by 6 bases and J by 4 bases, leaving 9 bases between them. CDR3 DNA sequence: TGTGCCAGCAGGACAGGAGTTAATGAAAAACTGTTTTTT. This sequence encodes CASRTGVNEKLFF.